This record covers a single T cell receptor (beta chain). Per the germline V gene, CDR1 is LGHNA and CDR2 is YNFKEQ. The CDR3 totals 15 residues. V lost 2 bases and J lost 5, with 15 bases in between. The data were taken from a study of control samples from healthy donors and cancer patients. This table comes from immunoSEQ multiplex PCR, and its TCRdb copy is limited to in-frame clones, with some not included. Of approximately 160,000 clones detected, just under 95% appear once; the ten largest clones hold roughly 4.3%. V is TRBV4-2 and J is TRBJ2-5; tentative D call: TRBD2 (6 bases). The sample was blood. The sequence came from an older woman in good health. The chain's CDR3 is CASSQLEGQRETQYF. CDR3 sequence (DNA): TGTGCCAGCAGCCAATTGGAGGGGCAACGGGAGACCCAGTACTTC.